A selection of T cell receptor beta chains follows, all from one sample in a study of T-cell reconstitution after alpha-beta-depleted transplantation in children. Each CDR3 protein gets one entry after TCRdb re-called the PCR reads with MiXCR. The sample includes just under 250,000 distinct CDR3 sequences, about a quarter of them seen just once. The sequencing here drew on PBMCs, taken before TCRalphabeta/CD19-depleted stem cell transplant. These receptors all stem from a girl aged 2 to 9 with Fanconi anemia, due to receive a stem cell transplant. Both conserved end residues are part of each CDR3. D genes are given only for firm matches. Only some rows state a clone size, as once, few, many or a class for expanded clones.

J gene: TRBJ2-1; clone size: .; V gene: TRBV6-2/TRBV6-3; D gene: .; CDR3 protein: CASRTGTKQFF; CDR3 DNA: TGTGCCAGCCGAACTGGGACGAAACAGTTCTTC
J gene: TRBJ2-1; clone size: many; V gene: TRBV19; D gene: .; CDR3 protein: CASSNSVGQFF; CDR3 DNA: TGTGCCAGTAGCAATAGCGTTGGGCAGTTCTTC
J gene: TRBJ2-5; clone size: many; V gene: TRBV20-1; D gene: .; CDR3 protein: CSASGGETQYF; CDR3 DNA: TGCAGTGCTAGCGGGGGAGAGACCCAGTACTTC
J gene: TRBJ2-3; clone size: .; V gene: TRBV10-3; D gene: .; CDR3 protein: CAIMTQLGTDTQYF; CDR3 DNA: TGTGCCATCATGACCCAGTTAGGGACAGATACGCAGTATTTT
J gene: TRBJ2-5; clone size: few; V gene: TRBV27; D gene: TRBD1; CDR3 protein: CASSVIQGGETQYF; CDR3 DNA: TGTGCCAGCAGTGTAATACAGGGGGGAGAGACCCAGTACTTC
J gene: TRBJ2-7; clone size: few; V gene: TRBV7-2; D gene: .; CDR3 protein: CASSLGPPGTSYEQYF; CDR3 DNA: TGTGCCAGCAGCTTAGGTCCACCGGGGACCTCTTACGAGCAGTACTTC
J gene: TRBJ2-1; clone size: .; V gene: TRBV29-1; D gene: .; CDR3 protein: CSVGDRGRGLYNEQFF; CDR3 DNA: TGCAGCGTTGGAGACCGCGGCCGTGGGTTGTACAATGAGCAGTTCTTC
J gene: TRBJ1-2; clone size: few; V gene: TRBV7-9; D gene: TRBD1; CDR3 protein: CASSLETGGDYGYTF; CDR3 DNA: TGTGCCAGCAGCTTAGAGACAGGGGGCGACTATGGCTACACCTTC
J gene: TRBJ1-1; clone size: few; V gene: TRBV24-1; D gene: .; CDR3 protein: CAPLRDTEAFF; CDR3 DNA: TGTGCCCCCCTCAGGGACACTGAAGCTTTCTTT
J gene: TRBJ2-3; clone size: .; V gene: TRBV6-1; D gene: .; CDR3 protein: CASRVRGATDTQYF; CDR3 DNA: TGTGCCAGCAGAGTACGGGGGGCCACAGATACGCAGTATTTT
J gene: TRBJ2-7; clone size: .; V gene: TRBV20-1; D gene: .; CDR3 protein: CSAGDGYEQYF; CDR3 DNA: TGCAGTGCCGGGGACGGCTACGAGCAGTACTTC
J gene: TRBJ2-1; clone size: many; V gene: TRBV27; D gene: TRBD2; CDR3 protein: CASSLGLAGRNEQFF; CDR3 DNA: TGTGCCAGCAGTTTAGGACTAGCGGGTCGCAATGAGCAGTTCTTC
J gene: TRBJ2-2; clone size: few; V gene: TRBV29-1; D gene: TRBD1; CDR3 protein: CSVEGDRVTGELFF; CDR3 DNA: TGCAGCGTTGAAGGGGACAGGGTCACCGGGGAGCTGTTTTTT
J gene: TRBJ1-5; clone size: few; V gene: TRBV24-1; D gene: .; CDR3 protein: CATSQGKQPQHF; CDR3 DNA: TGTGCCACCAGTCAAGGAAAACAGCCCCAGCATTTT
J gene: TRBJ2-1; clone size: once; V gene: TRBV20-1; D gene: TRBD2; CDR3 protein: CSARDIRREQWGAYNEQFF; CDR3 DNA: TGCAGTGCTAGAGACATTCGGCGGGAGCAGTGGGGAGCTTACAATGAGCAGTTCTTC
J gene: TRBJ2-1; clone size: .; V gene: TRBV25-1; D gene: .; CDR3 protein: CASSELRGADNEQFF; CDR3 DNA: TGTGCCAGCAGTGAATTGAGGGGAGCGGACAATGAGCAGTTCTTC
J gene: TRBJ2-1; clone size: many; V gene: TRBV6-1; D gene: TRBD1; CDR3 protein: CASSPGQGWENQFF; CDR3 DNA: TGTGCCAGCAGCCCCGGACAGGGCTGGGAAAATCAGTTCTTC
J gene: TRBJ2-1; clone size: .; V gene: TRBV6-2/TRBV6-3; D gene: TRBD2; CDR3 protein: CASRPSGGVYNEQFF; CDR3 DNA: TGTGCCAGCAGACCCAGCGGGGGGGTGTACAATGAGCAGTTCTTC
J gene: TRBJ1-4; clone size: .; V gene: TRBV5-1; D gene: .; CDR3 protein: CASSLDWAQTPEKLFF; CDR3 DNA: TGCGCCAGCAGCTTGGACTGGGCACAGACACCGGAAAAACTGTTTTTT
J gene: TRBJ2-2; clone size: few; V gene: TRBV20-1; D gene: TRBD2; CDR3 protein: CSARGLAPSINTGELFF; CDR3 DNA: TGCAGTGCCCGAGGACTAGCACCCTCGATCAACACCGGGGAGCTGTTTTTT
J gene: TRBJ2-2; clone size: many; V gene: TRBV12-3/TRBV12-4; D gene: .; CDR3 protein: CASRESPAGELFF; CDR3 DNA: TGTGCCAGCCGGGAAAGCCCTGCCGGGGAGCTGTTTTTT
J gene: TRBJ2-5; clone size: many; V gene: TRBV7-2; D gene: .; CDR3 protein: CASSSGSKKYQETQYF; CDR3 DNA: TGTGCCAGCAGCTCAGGGTCGAAGAAGTACCAAGAGACCCAGTACTTC
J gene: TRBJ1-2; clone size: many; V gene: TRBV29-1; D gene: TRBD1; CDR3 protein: CSAGTGDGYTF; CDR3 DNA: TGCAGTGCCGGGACAGGGGATGGCTACACCTTC
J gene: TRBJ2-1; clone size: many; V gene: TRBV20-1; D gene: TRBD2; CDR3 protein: CSASWTSGRLNEQFF; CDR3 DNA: TGCAGTGCTAGTTGGACTAGCGGGAGACTCAATGAGCAGTTCTTC
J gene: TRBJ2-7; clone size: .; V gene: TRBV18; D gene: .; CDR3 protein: CASSPPQDYEQYF; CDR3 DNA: TGTGCCAGCTCACCACCACAGGACTACGAGCAGTACTTC
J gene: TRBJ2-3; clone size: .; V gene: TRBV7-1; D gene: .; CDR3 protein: CASSSTRLNTDTQYF; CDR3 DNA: TGTGCCAGCAGCTCCACACGGCTAAACACAGATACGCAGTATTTT
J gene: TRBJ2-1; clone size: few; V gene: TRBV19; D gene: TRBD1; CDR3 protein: CASKDRGRREQFF; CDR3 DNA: TGTGCCAGTAAGGACAGGGGGCGTCGTGAGCAGTTCTTC